A selection of T cell receptor beta chains follows, all from one sample in a study of blood T cell repertoires in COVID-19. The repertoire was sequenced with immunoSEQ multiplex PCR; TCRdb's copy has only in-frame clones and lacks some. The profile covers around 140,000 clones, with about three quarters appearing a single time and roughly 2% taken by the ten largest. The source material was peripheral blood. All receptors derive from a woman aged 60-70 years with acute or convalescent COVID-19. CDR3s include the opening cysteine and the closing phenylalanine or tryptophan. Fields, in order: V gene, D gene, clone size, J gene, CDR3 protein, CDR3 DNA. D genes are given only for firm matches. The size field is filled for only some rows; it gives once, few, many or a size class.

TRBV3-1/TRBV3-2	.	.	TRBJ2-2	CASSTGTFTGELFF	TGTGCCAGCAGTACCGGGACTTTCACCGGGGAGCTGTTTTTT
TRBV28	TRBD1	.	TRBJ2-3	CASRPFPGQGLPTGPTDTQYF	TGTGCCAGCAGACCCTTCCCGGGACAGGGACTTCCTACAGGGCCCACAGATACGCAGTATTTT
TRBV27	TRBD2	.	TRBJ2-3	CASTGTSGRAGTDTQYF	TGTGCCAGCACCGGGACTAGCGGGAGGGCCGGAACAGATACGCAGTATTTT
TRBV11-2	.	.	TRBJ1-1	CASRRELAGGVNTEAFF	TGTGCCAGCAGACGCGAGCTTGCAGGAGGGGTGAACACTGAAGCTTTCTTT
TRBV4-1	.	once	TRBJ1-5	CASSQEASAFNQPQHF	TGCGCCAGCAGCCAAGAAGCCTCCGCTTTTAATCAGCCCCAGCATTTT
TRBV18	.	.	TRBJ1-1	CASSPGLDTEAFF	TGTGCCAGCTCACCAGGGCTCGACACTGAAGCTTTCTTT
TRBV30	TRBD1	.	TRBJ1-1	CAWSKGAPEAFF	TGTGCCTGGAGTAAGGGGGCCCCCGAAGCTTTCTTT
TRBV4-1	TRBD2	once	TRBJ2-1	CASSTLVAGGRFF	TGCGCCAGCAGCACCCTAGTAGCGGGAGGGCGCTTCTTC
TRBV5-6	TRBD2	.	TRBJ2-3	CASSLGLAGLTDTQYF	TGTGCCAGCAGCTTGGGACTAGCGGGACTCACAGATACGCAGTATTTT
TRBV28	.	.	TRBJ1-4	CASGSGGVNEKLFF	TGTGCCAGCGGTTCCGGGGGGGTTAATGAAAAACTGTTTTTT
TRBV28	TRBD2	.	TRBJ2-1	CASSRDGRAFDEQFF	TGTGCCAGCAGCCGAGACGGGAGGGCCTTTGATGAGCAGTTCTTC
TRBV7-2	.	.	TRBJ2-7	CASSFDLGLTYEQYF	TGTGCCAGCAGCTTTGATCTAGGCCTAACCTACGAGCAGTACTTC
TRBV10-1	TRBD2	.	TRBJ2-7	CASSESGTTYEQYF	TGCGCCAGCAGTGAGAGCGGGACGACCTACGAGCAGTACTTC
TRBV24-1	TRBD1	.	TRBJ1-2	CATSARTGDYGYTF	TGTGCCACCAGTGCTAGGACAGGGGATTATGGCTACACCTTC
TRBV11-3	.	.	TRBJ2-2	CASSTGQPGAGELFF	TGTGCCAGCAGCACCGGACAGCCAGGGGCCGGGGAGCTGTTTTTT
TRBV12-5	.	.	TRBJ1-5	CASGLVLGARSVLPQHF	TGTGCTAGTGGTTTGGTACTGGGGGCTCGGTCGGTTCTGCCCCAGCATTTT
TRBV6-6	.	.	TRBJ1-1	CASSYPGQNTEAFF	TGTGCCAGCAGTTACCCGGGACAGAACACTGAAGCTTTCTTT
TRBV27	.	.	TRBJ2-1	CASSLRRGYNEQFF	TGTGCCAGCAGTTTAAGGAGGGGCTACAATGAGCAGTTCTTC
TRBV10-1	TRBD1	.	TRBJ2-7	CASSSGTGSYEQYF	TGCGCCAGCAGCTCCGGGACAGGGTCCTACGAGCAGTACTTC
TRBV27	TRBD2	few	TRBJ2-1	CASRRLAGGNNEQFF	TGTGCCAGCAGGCGTCTGGCGGGAGGAAACAATGAGCAGTTCTTC
TRBV27	TRBD1	.	TRBJ2-7	CASSLNRGTDEQYF	TGTGCCAGCAGTTTAAACAGGGGTACCGACGAGCAGTACTTC
TRBV7-9	TRBD2	.	TRBJ2-1	CASGGLAGVNEQFF	TGTGCCAGCGGCGGACTAGCGGGAGTCAATGAGCAGTTCTTC
TRBV5-4	.	.	TRBJ1-2	CASSTSAGFGYGYTF	TGTGCCAGCAGCACGTCGGCAGGGTTTGGCTATGGCTACACCTTC
TRBV19	.	.	TRBJ2-1	CASYDPYYYNEQFF	TGTGCCAGCTACGATCCCTATTATTACAATGAGCAGTTCTTC
TRBV10-1	.	.	TRBJ2-3	CASRRDFTDTQYF	TGCGCCAGCAGACGGGACTTCACAGATACGCAGTATTTT
TRBV12-3/TRBV12-4	.	.	TRBJ1-2	CASTRDSYGYTF	TGTGCCAGCACTAGAGACAGCTATGGCTACACCTTC
TRBV6-5	TRBD2	.	TRBJ2-1	CASRIGTRGFF	TGTGCCAGCAGGATCGGGACTAGAGGGTTCTTC
TRBV19	.	.	TRBJ2-7	CASSISRGYEQYF	TGTGCCAGTAGTATTAGCAGGGGCTACGAGCAGTACTTC
TRBV2	TRBD2	.	TRBJ2-5	CASSGRSGRWETQYF	TGTGCCAGCAGCGGGAGAAGCGGGAGATGGGAGACCCAGTACTTC
TRBV7-8	.	.	TRBJ1-1	CASSLKRNTEAFF	TGTGCCAGCAGCTTAAAGCGGAACACTGAAGCTTTCTTT
TRBV27	.	.	TRBJ1-1	CASSLMSNTEAFF	TGTGCCAGCAGTTTAATGTCTAACACTGAAGCTTTCTTT
TRBV4-2	TRBD1	.	TRBJ2-1	CASSHPGGNEQFF	TGTGCCAGCAGCCACCCAGGGGGTAATGAGCAGTTCTTC
TRBV19	.	.	TRBJ2-3	CASTALGGMADTQYF	TGTGCCAGTACCGCCCTAGGCGGGATGGCAGATACGCAGTATTTT
TRBV28	TRBD2	.	TRBJ2-3	CASSLGLAGRPTDTQYF	TGTGCCAGCAGCCTGGGACTAGCGGGACGTCCCACAGATACGCAGTATTTT
TRBV29-1	.	.	TRBJ2-5	CSVDWPGSQETQYF	TGCAGCGTTGATTGGCCAGGGTCCCAAGAGACCCAGTACTTC
TRBV6-6	TRBD2	.	TRBJ2-7	CASSYTGLAGVYEQYF	TGTGCCAGCAGTTACACAGGGCTAGCGGGAGTATACGAGCAGTACTTC
TRBV30	TRBD1	.	TRBJ1-4	CASQGINGKLFF	TGTGCCTCACAGGGGATTAATGGAAAACTGTTTTTT
TRBV5-1	.	.	TRBJ1-6	CASSPMGDTRDSPLHF	TGCGCCAGCAGCCCGATGGGGGACACCAGGGATTCACCCCTCCACTTT
TRBV6-5	.	.	TRBJ1-3	CASRPPQGNTIYF	TGTGCCAGCCGCCCACCACAGGGAAACACCATATATTTT
TRBV27	.	.	TRBJ1-1	CASSLSGGTEAFF	TGTGCCAGCAGTTTATCTGGGGGGACTGAAGCTTTCTTT
TRBV5-6	TRBD1	.	TRBJ1-6	CASSRYRGTDNSPLHF	TGTGCCAGCAGCCGCTACAGGGGGACGGATAATTCACCCCTCCACTTT
TRBV24-1	TRBD2	.	TRBJ2-1	CATRGVSRGSYNEQFF	TGTGCCACCAGGGGGGTTTCACGCGGGAGCTACAATGAGCAGTTCTTC
TRBV3-1/TRBV3-2	.	.	TRBJ1-2	CASGQSDNGYTF	TGTGCCAGCGGACAGTCCGATAATGGCTACACCTTC
TRBV6-6	.	.	TRBJ2-7	CASSYAGRGTYEQYF	TGTGCCAGCAGTTACGCGGGAAGGGGCACTTACGAGCAGTACTTC
TRBV6-2/TRBV6-3	TRBD1	.	TRBJ2-7	CASSDRTGSSYEQYF	TGTGCCAGCAGCGACAGGACAGGGAGCTCCTACGAGCAGTACTTC
TRBV27	.	.	TRBJ2-4	CASSSRAENIQYF	TGTGCCAGCAGTTCCAGGGCGGAAAACATTCAGTACTTC
TRBV19	TRBD2	.	TRBJ2-7	CASRKLAGTYEQYF	TGTGCCAGTCGGAAACTAGCGGGTACCTACGAGCAGTACTTC
TRBV7-9	.	.	TRBJ1-2	CASSQSGERSGYTF	TGTGCCAGCAGCCAATCAGGGGAGCGGAGCGGCTACACCTTC
TRBV27	.	.	TRBJ2-2	CASKGGMNTGELFF	TGTGCCAGCAAGGGGGGGATGAACACCGGGGAGCTGTTTTTT
TRBV7-9	TRBD2	.	TRBJ2-1	CASDRLAPNEQFF	TGTGCCAGCGATAGACTAGCGCCTAATGAGCAGTTCTTC